The 9 T cell receptor beta chains given below trace back to one sample, sequenced in a study of OX40 agonist ivuxolimab in advanced cancers. Sequenced by immunoSEQ multiplex PCR; TCRdb stores in-frame clones only, minus some. The table shows about 94,000 clones, with nearly 90% occurring only once. The sample in question was CD4+ or CD8+ T cells sorted from blood, obtained in a trial of the OX40 agonist ivuxolimab. The receptor source for this set is an adult with an advanced solid tumor such as melanoma, head and neck, liver or kidney cancer.

The CDR3 region is CASKPGTQDNIQYF. In DNA form, the CDR3 reads TGTGCCAGTAAGCCAGGGACCCAAGACAACATTCAGTACTTC. The rearrangement uses TRBV19 and TRBJ2-4; either TRBD1 or TRBD2 may supply D (5 bases each). Germline CDR1 LNHDA, CDR2 SQIVND (reference sequence). There are 14 residues in the CDR3. V shed 7 bases and J shed 7 bases, with 17 bases lying between them. Supplemented by reference TRBV19 and TRBJ2-4, the full variable domain reads DGGITQSPKYLFRKEGQNVTLSCEQNLNHDAMYWYRQDPGQGLRLIYYSQIVNDFQKGDIAEGYSVSREKKESFPLTVTSAQKNPTAFYLCASKPGTQDNIQYFGAGTRLSVL.

The rearrangement links TRBV6-1 to TRBJ1-5; possibly TRBD1 for D (6 bases). V gave up 1 base and J gave up 7 bases, with 11 bases separating them. The germline gives CDR1 MNHNS, CDR2 SASEGT. There are 14 residues in the CDR3. In DNA, the CDR3 is TGTGCCAGCAGTGAAGGTTGGGGGACACAGCCCCAGCATTTT. Its translation is CASSEGWGTQPQHF.

The gene calls are TRBV11-3 and TRBJ2-1; 7 positions match TRBD1. The CDR3 spans 15 residues. Germline CDR1 and CDR2: SGHNT and YENEEA. The trim removed 5 bases at V and 2 bases at J, leaving 6 bases unmatched. The CDR3 region is CASSKTGSAYNEQFF. The DNA for the CDR3 is TGTGCCAGCAGCAAGACAGGGTCAGCCTACAATGAGCAGTTCTTC. The full variable domain, completed using reference TRBV11-3 and TRBJ2-1, is EAGVVQSPRYKIIEKKQPVAFWCNPISGHNTLYWYLQNLGQGPELLIRYENEEAVDDSQLPKDRFSAERLKGVDSTLKIQPAELGDSAVYLCASSKTGSAYNEQFFGPGTRLTVL.

This clone was seen more than once but under ten times. J is TRBJ1-3 and V is TRBV2; 9 bases map to TRBD1. The CDR3 spans 13 residues. Germline V gene lookup returns CDR1 SNHLY and CDR2 FYNNEI. Losses at the gene ends were 8 bases for V and 4 bases for J; bases not matched to a gene: 3. The CDR3 is CASAGQGGNTIYF. CDR3 nucleotide sequence: TGTGCCAGCGCCGGACAGGGGGGAAACACCATATATTTT.

This rearrangement joins TRBV19 to TRBJ1-1; D is undetermined. The CDR3 is 13 residues long. Germline CDR1 and CDR2: LNHDA and SQIVND (reference sequence). V was cut by 6 bases and J by 4 bases, with 12 bases left in between. Written as DNA, the CDR3 is TGTGCCAGTAGCGCGCTGAGGGTCACTGAAGCTTTCTTT. It translates to CASSALRVTEAFF.

The J gene is TRBJ1-3, the V gene TRBV27; no reliable D call. CDR1 and CDR2 (germline): MNHEY, SMNVEV (reference sequence). The CDR3 length is 20 residues. Trimming stripped 0 bases from V and 0 bases from J, with 21 bases between. The CDR3 nucleotides read TGTGCCAGCAGTTTATCGGGGAGGGCTCGGTTTTCCCTCTCTGGAAACACCATATATTTT. This gives the protein CASSLSGRARFSLSGNTIYF.

The chain combines TRBV7-7 with TRBJ1-4, with 9 bases fitting TRBD1. CDR1 is SSHAT, CDR2 FNYEAQ, per germline (reference sequence). The ends lost 5 bases at V and 8 bases at J; junction bases unmatched: 6. The CDR3 is made up of 14 amino acids. Written as DNA, the CDR3 is TGTGCCAGCAGCCAGGGACAGGGTAACGAAAAACTGTTTTTT. Translation gives CASSQGQGNEKLFF.

The chain is built from TRBV11-1 and TRBJ2-7; TRBD1 is a possible D gene (5 bases). This CDR3 comprises 16 residues. In germline, CDR1 is SGHAT, CDR2 FQDESV (reference sequence). The V end lost 4 bases, the J end lost 1 base, and 17 bases lay between the germline ends. The CDR3 loop reads CASSWSDSRVSYEQYF. In nucleotides, the CDR3 is TGTGCCAGCAGCTGGAGCGACAGCCGTGTTTCCTACGAGCAGTACTTC.

This chain links TRBV19 with TRBJ2-1; 11 bases fit TRBD1. The CDR3 covers 16 residues. Germline CDR1 LNHDA, CDR2 SQIVND (reference sequence). Germline trimming cut 5 bases from V and 7 bases from J; bases unmatched to any gene: 10. CDR3 in amino acids: CASSPQRDRGSNEQFF. CDR3 in DNA: TGTGCCAGTAGTCCACAACGGGACAGGGGGTCGAATGAGCAGTTCTTC.